Presented here are 32 T cell receptor beta chains from one specimen sequenced in a study of response to subunit inactivated influenza vaccine (dated by TCRdb to 2017 to 2018). The method was RT-PCR. TCRdb records Illumina HiSeq 2500 as the sequencer. TCRdb took the public reads, trimmed them with fastp at Q25, ran MiXCR for clone calling and kept in-frame beta chains. Each CDR3 protein gets just one entry, which takes the most common genes and DNA from the rows behind it. The sample table contains around 580,000 distinct CDR3 sequences; only one count was recorded for 12% of them. In total, the top ten clones hold roughly 10% of the sample. The sample in question was PBMCs from blood, obtained on the day of vaccination. Every receptor here comes from a man aged 45-60 years who received an inactivated influenza vaccine. Donor details come from another sample of the same person, matched by shared clones.

V is TRBV7-9 and J is TRBJ2-7, with D unclear. The CDR3 runs 13 residues. CDR1 is SEHNR, CDR2 FQNEAQ, per germline (reference sequence). Between the trimmed V and J ends, which lost 3 bases and 3 bases, there was a span of 9 bases. This CDR3 reads CASSFGPRYEQYF. Written as DNA, the CDR3 is TGTGCCAGCAGCTTTGGACCCCGCTACGAGCAGTACTTC.

The CDR3 nucleotides read TGTGCCAGCAGTTTAGCGCAGGGGGGTCAGCCCCAGCATTTT. This gives the protein CASSLAQGGQPQHF. The rearrangement uses TRBV12-3 or TRBV12-4 and TRBJ1-5; 7 bases map to TRBD1. Losses at the gene ends were 0 bases for V and 6 bases for J; bases not matched to a gene: 2. The CDR3 loop spans 14 amino acids.

This clonotype has only a few counts. The rearrangement uses TRBV20-1 and TRBJ2-5; tentative D call: TRBD1 (6 bases). The germline V gene encodes CDR1 DFQATT and CDR2 SNEGSKA (reference sequence). V lost 7 bases and J 4 bases, leaving 16 bases between the germline ends. CDR3 length: 13 residues. This CDR3 is CSGIERGGETQYF. In DNA form, the CDR3 reads TGCAGTGGAATTGAAAGAGGGGGAGAGACCCAGTACTTC.

J is TRBJ2-1 and V is TRBV29-1; a possible D gene is TRBD2 (6 bases). V shed 6 bases and J shed 2 bases, with 11 bases lying between them. The V gene's germline CDR1 is SQVTM and CDR2 ANQGSEA. The CDR3 consists of 13 residues. The CDR3 sequence is CSVRRATYNEQFF. CDR3 sequence (DNA): TGCAGCGTCCGGAGGGCCACCTACAATGAGCAGTTCTTC.

The sample holds many counts of this clonotype. The chain carries TRBV6-2 or TRBV6-3 and TRBJ2-2, with TRBD1 identical over 7 bases. The CDR3 is 14 amino acids. V trimming: 6 bases; J trimming: 0 bases; junction bases outside the gene matches: 1. Germline CDR1 MNHEY, CDR2 SVGEGT. CDR3 sequence (DNA): TGTGCCAGCAGACAGGGGACGAACACCGGGGAGCTGTTTTTT. The encoded protein is CASRQGTNTGELFF.

This clonotype was observed a handful of times. J is TRBJ2-7 and V is TRBV19, with 10 bases aligning to TRBD1. CDR1 and CDR2 from the germline V gene are LNHDA and SQIVND (reference sequence). With V trimmed by 5 bases and J by 3 bases, 10 bases remained unmatched. The CDR3 length is 16 residues. DNA of the CDR3: TGTGCCAGTAGTTCCCGGGGGACAGGGGCAATCTACGAGCAGTACTTC. Residues: CASSSRGTGAIYEQYF.

This clonotype was detected many times. The rearrangement joins TRBV24-1 to TRBJ2-5; possible D gene TRBD1, 5 bases. V was cut by 0 bases and J by 2 bases, with 12 bases left in between. This CDR3 contains 16 residues. Germline V gene sequence: CDR1 KGHDR, CDR2 SFDVKD. The CDR3 nucleotides read TGTGCCACCAGTGATTTGAAGCAGGGCATACAAGAGACCCAGTACTTC. Translating gives CATSDLKQGIQETQYF.

In its sample, this clonotype was seen a few times. The rearrangement joins TRBV19 to TRBJ2-7; a weak D match, TRBD1 (6 bases). Germline values: CDR1 LNHDA, CDR2 SQIVND (reference sequence). The CDR3 has 14 amino acids. V was shortened by 5 bases and J by 2 bases, with 13 bases between the two germline ends. The CDR3 nucleotides are TGTGCCAGTAGTGATGACAGGTCAACCTACGAGCAGTACTTC. Its translation: CASSDDRSTYEQYF.

The chain couples TRBV5-6 to TRBJ2-1; D is unclear. Germline lookup yields CDR1 SGHDT and CDR2 YYEEEE. This CDR3 spans 15 amino acids. Trimming took 4 bases from V and 0 from J, leaving 11 bases between them. The CDR3 is CASSRRRSSYNEQFF. In DNA, the CDR3 is TGTGCCAGCAGCCGAAGACGTAGCTCCTACAATGAGCAGTTCTTC. The whole variable domain, remainder taken from reference TRBV5-6 and TRBJ2-1, is DAGVTQSPTHLIKTRGQQVTLRCSPKSGHDTVSWYQQALGQGPQFIFQYYEEEERQRGNFPDRFSGHQFPNYSSELNVNALLLGDSALYLCASSRRRSSYNEQFFGPGTRLTVL.

This clonotype was found a few times. The chain employs TRBV21-1 and TRBJ2-2; the D call of TRBD2 is as the table states it, not checked on the DNA. TRBV21-1 is a known pseudogene. CDR3 length equals 20 residues. CDR3 nucleotide sequence: TGTGCCAGCAGCACTTCATCGAGAATCGGGGAATACGGGCGGACCGGGGAGCTGTTTTTT. Amino acid sequence: CASSTSSRIGEYGRTGELFF.

This clonotype was counted ten times or more. This chain joins TRBV10-3 and TRBJ2-7; 7 nucleotides line up with TRBD1. The germline CDR1 and CDR2 sequences are ENHRY and SYGVKD. V gave up 3 bases and J gave up 7 bases; unmatched junction bases: 6. The CDR3 has 13 residues. The chain's CDR3 is CAISEHGTVEQYF. In nucleotides, the CDR3 is TGTGCCATCAGTGAACACGGGACAGTTGAGCAGTACTTC.

This clonotype turned up a few times. The chain uses TRBV20-1 and TRBJ1-2; 8 nucleotides match TRBD1. In germline, CDR1 is DFQATT, CDR2 SNEGSKA (reference sequence). CDR3 size: 14 residues. V lost 3 bases, J lost 2 bases, and 5 bases stayed unmatched. CDR3: CSASRDRRNYGYTF. The CDR3 nucleotides are TGCAGTGCTAGCCGGGACAGGCGGAACTATGGCTACACCTTC.

This clonotype was seen repeatedly, ten times or more. This CDR3 reads CASSPPPLAFAYNEQFF. The CDR3 nucleotides read TGTGCCAGCAGCCCCCCTCCCCTGGCTTTTGCCTACAATGAGCAGTTCTTC. The V call is TRBV12-3 or TRBV12-4, the J call TRBJ2-1, with D unresolved. This CDR3 has 17 amino acids. V was cut by 6 bases and J by 2 bases, with 20 bases left in between.

The chain combines TRBV5-1 with TRBJ2-7, with TRBD1 matching 10 bases. Germline CDR1 SGHRS, CDR2 YFSETQ. V lost 2 bases and J lost 9; bases outside the gene matches: 20. This CDR3 has 18 amino acids. The CDR3 DNA reads TGCGCCAGCAGCTTTTACCCGGGACAGGGGATATCGAAATACTCGCAGTACTTC. Amino acids: CASSFYPGQGISKYSQYF.

V gene TRBV7-8 combines with J gene TRBJ2-2; D is undetermined. The CDR3 contains 14 residues. Trimming took off 2 bases at V and 2 bases at J, with 6 bases between the two ends. Germline V gives CDR1 SGHVS, CDR2 FQNEAQ. The CDR3 coding sequence is TGTGCCAGCAGCTTAAGTCATAACACCGGGGAGCTGTTTTTT. Amino acids: CASSLSHNTGELFF.

This clonotype came up a few times. The chain links TRBV10-3 to TRBJ1-2; weak D call: TRBD1 (6 bases). Germline assignment: CDR1 ENHRY and CDR2 SYGVKD. CDR3 length: 18 residues. The ends were cut back, 0 bases at V and 5 bases at J, with 22 bases in the middle. The CDR3 coding sequence is TGTGCCATCAGTGAGTCGTTTTGGGACACTGGGACGCAGTATGGCTACACCTTC. As protein: CAISESFWDTGTQYGYTF.

This clonotype occurred a few times. This chain links TRBV11-2 with TRBJ2-1, with D possibly TRBD2 on 6 matching bases. The V gene's germline CDR1 is SGHAT and CDR2 FQNNGV. This CDR3 has 15 residues. Trimming pared 4 bases from V and 8 bases from J, leaving 18 bases between. CDR3 loop: CASSSEFRGYHEQFF. The DNA for the CDR3 is TGTGCCAGCAGCTCAGAATTCCGGGGGTACCATGAGCAGTTCTTC.

This clonotype was recorded many times. V and J are TRBV5-1 and TRBJ2-1; D assignment may be TRBD1 or TRBD2 (5 bases each). V lost 7 bases and J lost 8, with 13 bases in between. The CDR3 totals 12 residues. CDR1 is SGHRS and CDR2 is YFSETQ in the germline V gene. The CDR3 region is CASSSRGYEQFF. The CDR3 DNA reads TGCGCCAGCTCCAGCCGGGGCTATGAGCAGTTCTTC.

This chain connects TRBV20-1 to TRBJ2-1, with D unclear. Germline CDR1 reads DFQATT; CDR2 reads SNEGSKA (reference sequence). V was shortened by 2 bases and J by 0 bases, with 8 bases between the two germline ends. The CDR3 totals 14 residues. CDR3 residues: CSARRVSSYNEQFF. CDR3 DNA sequence: TGCAGTGCTAGAAGGGTGTCCTCCTACAATGAGCAGTTCTTC.

Only a few counts were recorded for this clonotype. The chain links TRBV10-3 to TRBJ2-1; no clear D. The CDR3 runs to 12 residues. V lost 0 bases to trimming and J lost 8 bases, with 5 bases between them. Per germline, CDR1 ENHRY and CDR2 SYGVKD. DNA of the CDR3: TGTGCCATCAGTGAGTCGAAGGATGAGCAGTTCTTC. It encodes CAISESKDEQFF.

This clonotype was counted only a few times. The chain has TRBV4-3 and TRBJ1-2; perhaps TRBD1 as D (5 bases). Germline assignment: CDR1 LGHNA and CDR2 YSLEER. V lost 4 bases to trimming and J lost 5 bases, with 17 bases between them. The CDR3 extends over 15 amino acids. The CDR3, as DNA: TGCGCCAGCAGCCCAGACGGGGCTGAAGGGTATGGCTACACCTTC. Its translation is CASSPDGAEGYGYTF.

The chain is built from TRBV10-3 and TRBJ2-3; D might be TRBD2 (6 bases). The CDR3 runs to 16 residues. Germline V gives CDR1 ENHRY, CDR2 SYGVKD. V dropped 1 base and J dropped 8 bases, with 19 bases sitting between them. CDR3 region: CAISELALASAGTQYF. CDR3 sequence (DNA): TGTGCCATCAGTGAGTTAGCGCTAGCGTCCGCAGGTACGCAGTATTTT.

This clonotype was counted between two and nine times. The V gene is TRBV12-3 or TRBV12-4, the J gene TRBJ1-1; the D gene is possibly TRBD1 (6 bases). This CDR3 spans 14 amino acids. The ends were cut back, 6 bases at V and 4 bases at J, with 15 bases in the middle. CDR3 sequence reads: CASRKGQSLTEAFF. CDR3 in DNA: TGTGCCAGCAGAAAGGGACAATCACTCACTGAAGCTTTCTTT.

A few counts support this clonotype. This sequence joins TRBV4-3 and TRBJ2-1, with 12 bases matching TRBD2. The junction had 5 bases not matched to a gene; V was cut back by 3 bases and J by 2 bases. In germline, CDR1 is LGHNA, CDR2 YSLEER. The length of the CDR3 is 17 residues. CDR3 in amino acids: CASSHQTSGSPYNEQFF. CDR3 DNA: TGCGCCAGCAGCCACCAGACTAGCGGGAGCCCCTACAATGAGCAGTTCTTC.

This clonotype showed up just a few times. The chain couples TRBV6-1 to TRBJ2-3; D tentatively fits TRBD1 or TRBD2 (5 bases each). The CDR3 is 14 amino acids. Germline CDR1 is MNHNS and CDR2 is SASEGT. Deletions cut 6 bases from V and 4 bases from J, with 14 bases between. The CDR3 DNA follows: TGTGCCAGCAGCTCCGGGACCTTCCCAGATACGCAGTATTTT. Translated: CASSSGTFPDTQYF.

The CDR3 nucleotides read TGTGCCAGCAGCTGGGGACTACGCACAGATACGCAGTATTTT. This codes for CASSWGLRTDTQYF. The chain links TRBV5-6 to TRBJ2-3, with 7 nucleotides matching TRBD2. Germline CDR1 and CDR2: SGHDT and YYEEEE. J gave up 1 base and V 3 bases, and 2 bases lay outside the gene matches. CDR3 length: 14 residues.

This clonotype was seen ten or more times. J is TRBJ2-5 and V is TRBV4-2, with D unclear. CDR3 length equals 12 residues. Germline CDR1 and CDR2: LGHNA and YNFKEQ. V lost 2 bases and J lost 5, with 6 bases in between. The CDR3 DNA reads as TGTGCCAGCAGCCAACCCGGGGAGACCCAGTACTTC. It codes for CASSQPGETQYF.

The sample holds a few counts of this clonotype. The J gene is TRBJ2-7, the V gene TRBV6-2 or TRBV6-3, with a tentative D call TRBD1 (5 bases). Trimming took off 4 bases at V and 3 bases at J, with 10 bases between the two ends. The CDR3 is 13 amino acids. From germline, CDR1 is MNHEY and CDR2 SVGEGT. CDR3 in DNA: TGTGCCAGCAGTTTTCAACAGGACTACGAGCAGTACTTC. This sequence encodes CASSFQQDYEQYF.

This clonotype appeared a few times. V and J are TRBV15 and TRBJ2-3; 8 bases align to TRBD2. The V gene end was trimmed by 8 bases and the J gene end by 6 bases; junction bases not matched to a gene: 7. Germline V gene data show CDR1 as LNHNV and CDR2 as YYDKDF (reference sequence). The CDR3 length is 13 residues. The CDR3 coding sequence is TGTGCCACCTCCGGGACTAGTAAGGATACGCAGTATTTT. This codes for CATSGTSKDTQYF.

The chain couples TRBV20-1 to TRBJ2-1, with unresolved D. V lost 0 bases and J 3 bases, leaving 21 bases between the germline ends. The CDR3 extends over 18 amino acids. From germline, CDR1 is DFQATT and CDR2 SNEGSKA (reference sequence). CDR3 DNA sequence: TGCAGTGCTAGAGATGAACTTTTAGGGCAGGCCATCTACAATGAGCAGTTCTTC. It specifies CSARDELLGQAIYNEQFF.

The V call is TRBV9, the J call TRBJ2-3, with 16 bases identical to TRBD2. The germline V gene has CDR1 SGDLS and CDR2 YYNGEE. Trimming cost V 4 bases and J 1 base; bases outside gene matches: 9. The CDR3 runs to 19 residues. The CDR3 DNA is TGTGCCAGCAGCTCCGCCGGGACTAGCGGGAGGGCGGGCACAGATACGCAGTATTTT. Protein sequence: CASSSAGTSGRAGTDTQYF. The full variable domain, rest sourced from reference TRBV9 and TRBJ2-3, is DSGVTQTPKHLITATGQRVTLRCSPRSGDLSVYWYQQSLDQGLQFLIQYYNGEERAKGNILERFSAQQFPDLHSELNLSSLELGDSALYFCASSSAGTSGRAGTDTQYFGPGTRLTVL.

This clonotype was observed at least ten times. The rearrangement uses TRBV7-9 and TRBJ2-1; TRBD2 matches at 9 bases. Germline CDR1 reads SEHNR; CDR2 reads FQNEAQ (reference sequence). V lost 3 bases, J lost 8 bases, and 5 bases stayed unmatched. CDR3 length: 14 residues. The CDR3 region has the DNA TGTGCCAGCAGCTTGGCGGGAGGGTTGGATGAGCAGTTCTTC. Its translation: CASSLAGGLDEQFF. Based on the CDR3 plus reference TRBV7-9 and TRBJ2-1, the full variable domain is DTGVSQNPRHKITKRGQNVTFRCDPISEHNRLYWYRQTLGQGPEFLTYFQNEAQLEKSRLLSDRFSAERPKGSFSTLEIQRTEQGDSAMYLCASSLAGGLDEQFFGPGTRLTVL.